This is a list of T cell receptor beta chains from one sample in a study of cytomegalovirus exposure and HLA in healthy donors. TCRdb keeps only in-frame clones here, not all; method: immunoSEQ multiplex PCR. The sample holds more than 150,000 clones, approximately 73% seen once. Source material: PBMCs. The receptors were gathered from a young woman in good health and CMV-seropositive. The CDR3 runs from the conserved cysteine through the conserved F or W. Clone sizes are given selectively: once, few, many, or a class where the clone is expanded.

abundance,v_gene,CDR3aa
.,TRBV7-9,CASSPQGASTDTQYF
once,TRBV7-8,CASSGALGNQPQHF
few,TRBV4-2,CASSQGQPSSTGANVLTF
.,TRBV5-5,CASSLRLAAPSYEQYF
few,TRBV4-2,CASSQGDERRPHTQYF
.,TRBV7-9,CASSPQTGGLIPGELFF
few,TRBV4-2,CASSQDKSPSTQYF
.,TRBV5-4,CASSWGLEETQYF
few,TRBV7-2,CASSPGVSYEQYF
.,TRBV30,CAWSVLSGQGDGYTF
.,TRBV28,CASSPLVPRSGANVLTF
.,TRBV5-1,CASNTGETYNEQFF
few,TRBV5-4,CASSRQGASDTQYF
once,TRBV5-1,CASSFSGGAAQETQYF
.,TRBV11-3,CASSFPEITEAFF
.,TRBV6-5,CASREASSTDTQYF
.,TRBV6-6,CASSYSMSPANYGYTF
.,TRBV5-1,CASRERTVQETQYF
.,TRBV6-1,CASSEVEGGRRYF
.,TRBV4-2,CASSQSERGIYEQYF
few,TRBV5-1,CASSYSGQGDSEAFF
.,TRBV29-1,CSVGLGGTGANTGELFF
few,TRBV19,CASSIDQSNQPQHF
.,TRBV7-9,CASSFRAGDGYTF
.,TRBV4-2,CASSHLGQGGTEAFF
.,TRBV10-2,CASSGGGLAGAAGELFF
.,TRBV5-8,CASSLQRGGLRETQYF